This TCR beta chain emerged from a study of blood T cell repertoires in COVID-19. Study as a whole: From the United States, Italy and Spain came samples of acute and convalescent COVID-19. The cDNA or gDNA used as material had been derived from T cells, B-cell-depleted T cells, or PBMCs.

Per germline, CDR1 MNHEY and CDR2 SVGAGI. V gave up 6 bases and J gave up 7 bases, with 9 bases separating them. The CDR3 is 12 amino acids. Per the authors' pipeline: The assay estimated nucleated cells by amplifying reference gene primers. Libraries were prepared by immunoSEQ multiplex PCR; TCRdb keeps only in-frame clonotypes and omits some of them. V, J and clone size are taken as reported in that table, and D and trimming were inferred from the DNA itself. The data show about 120,000 clones, approximately 90% seen once. This clone was counted only a few times. V and J are TRBV6-5 and TRBJ1-4, with D possibly TRBD1 on 5 matching bases. Sequencing was carried out using peripheral blood. The clonotype originates from a human donor with acute or convalescent COVID-19. The donor label of this sample is uncertain. DNA for the CDR3: TGTGCCAGCAGGGGGGGAGGTGAAAAACTGTTTTTT. Its protein product is CASRGGGEKLFF.